This T cell receptor beta chain was retrieved from a study of human T cells and chemical hapten exposure. Study results and caveats: Among TCRs, those above 1 in 1000 frequency were unaffected by DPC sensitization.

During construction of the library, unique molecular identifiers were attached to individual cDNA molecules for quantitative, reproducible TCR counting. In the study's own analysis: The number of TCRs in each sample had a median of about 100,000 and spanned about 20,000 to 690,600. TCRdb used MiXCR to reprocess the RACE reads, holding one entry per CDR3 protein. The V and J calls were determined by TCRdb, not by the authors. The data contain about 65,000 distinct CDR3 sequences, under 7.5% of them singletons. This clonotype was picked up many times. Its antigen is unknown. Time point denoted: healthy volunteer bleed at 6 weeks. Whole blood, unfractionated, served as the material for total RNA extraction. The CDR3 totals 15 residues. Deletions cut 6 bases from V and 2 bases from J, with 15 bases between. CDR1 and CDR2 from the germline V gene are SGHTA and FQGNSA.

The TCR sequence derives from a female donor in good health. Some clones in this sample may be carry-over from other donors' samples. Specimen: whole blood. This chain joins TRBV7-2 and TRBJ2-3; maybe TRBD2 (7 bases). The CDR3 sequence is CASSRGGGYTDTQYF. The CDR3 nucleotides are TGTGCCAGCAGTAGGGGGGGCGGCTACACAGATACGCAGTATTTT.